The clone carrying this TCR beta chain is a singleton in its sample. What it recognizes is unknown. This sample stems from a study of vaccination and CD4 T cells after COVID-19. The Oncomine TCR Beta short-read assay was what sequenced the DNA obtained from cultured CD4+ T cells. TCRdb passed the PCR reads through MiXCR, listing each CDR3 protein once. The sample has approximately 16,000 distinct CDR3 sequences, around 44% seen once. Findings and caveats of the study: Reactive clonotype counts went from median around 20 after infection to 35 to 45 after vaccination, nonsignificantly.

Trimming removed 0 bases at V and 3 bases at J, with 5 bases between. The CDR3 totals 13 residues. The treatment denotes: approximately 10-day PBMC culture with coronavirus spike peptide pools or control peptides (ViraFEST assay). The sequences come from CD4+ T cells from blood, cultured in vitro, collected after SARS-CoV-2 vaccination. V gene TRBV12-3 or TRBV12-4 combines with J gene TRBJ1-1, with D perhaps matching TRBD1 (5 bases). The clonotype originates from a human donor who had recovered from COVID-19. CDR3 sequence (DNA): TGTGCCAGCAGTTTAGCAGGGGACACTGAAGCTTTCTTT. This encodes CASSLAGDTEAFF.